The present T cell receptor (beta chain) was sequenced within a study of graft-versus-host responses after intestinal transplantation. Looking at the study overall: Every transplant recipient was induced with anti-thymocyte globulin, then maintained on tacrolimus and steroids for 2 to 4 years. Points from the study as a whole: Recipient marrow showed GvH clones, some seen first in ileum or blood. Patients with graft-donor T cell macrochimerism had high graft-versus-host to host-versus-graft clonal ratios in allografts.

This clone showed up just once. Antigen: not known. Trimming took off 1 base at V and 9 bases at J, with 7 bases between the two ends. Germline CDR1 is MNHEY and CDR2 is SMNVEV (reference sequence). This CDR3 spans 12 amino acids. Libraries were prepared by immunoSEQ multiplex PCR; TCRdb keeps only in-frame clonotypes and omits some of them. The sample consists of around 88,000 clones, roughly four fifths of them appearing once. The receptor was isolated from a human donor who received an intestinal transplant. This specimen consisted of unstimulated CD8+ T cells sorted from spleen or lymph node cells, obtained before intestinal transplant. J is TRBJ2-1 and V is TRBV27; weak D call: TRBD1 (5 bases). The CDR3: CASSLLGREQFF. The CDR3 DNA sequence: TGTGCCAGCAGTTTATTGGGGCGTGAGCAGTTCTTC.